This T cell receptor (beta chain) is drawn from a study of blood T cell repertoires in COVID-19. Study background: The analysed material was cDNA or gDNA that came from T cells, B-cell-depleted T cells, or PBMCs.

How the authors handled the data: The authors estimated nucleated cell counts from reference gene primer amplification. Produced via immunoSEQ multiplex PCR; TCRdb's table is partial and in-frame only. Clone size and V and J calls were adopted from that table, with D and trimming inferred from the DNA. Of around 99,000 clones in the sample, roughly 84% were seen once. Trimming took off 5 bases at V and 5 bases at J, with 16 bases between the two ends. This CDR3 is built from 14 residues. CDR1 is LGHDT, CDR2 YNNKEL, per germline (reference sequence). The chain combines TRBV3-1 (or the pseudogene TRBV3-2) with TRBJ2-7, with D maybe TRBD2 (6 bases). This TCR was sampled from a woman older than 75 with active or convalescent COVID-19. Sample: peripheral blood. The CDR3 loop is CASSWARGPNEQYF. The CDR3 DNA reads TGTGCCAGCAGCTGGGCGCGGGGCCCGAACGAGCAGTACTTC.